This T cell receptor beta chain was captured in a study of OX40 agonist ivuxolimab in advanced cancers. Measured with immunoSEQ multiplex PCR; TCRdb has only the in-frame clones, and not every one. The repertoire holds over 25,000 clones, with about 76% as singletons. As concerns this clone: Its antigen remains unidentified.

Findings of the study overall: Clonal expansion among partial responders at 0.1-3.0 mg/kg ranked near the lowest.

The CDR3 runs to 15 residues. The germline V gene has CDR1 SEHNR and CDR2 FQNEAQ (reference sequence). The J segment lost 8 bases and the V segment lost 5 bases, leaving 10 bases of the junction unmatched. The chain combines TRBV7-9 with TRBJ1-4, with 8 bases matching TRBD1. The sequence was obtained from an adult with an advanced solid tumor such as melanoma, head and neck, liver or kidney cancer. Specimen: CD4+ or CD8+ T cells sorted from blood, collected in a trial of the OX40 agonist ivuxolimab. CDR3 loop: CASSPRTGRDEKLFF. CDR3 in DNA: TGTGCCAGCAGCCCACGGACAGGGAGGGACGAAAAACTGTTTTTT.